The table lists the clone carrying this T cell receptor beta chain with a few counts. Its cognate antigen is unknown. The data were taken from a study of T-cell memory formation after mild COVID-19. Whole-study results and caveats: Pre-infection memory harbored some responding clones, suggesting cross-reactive memory joined.

In germline, CDR1 is SGHTA, CDR2 FQGNSA. The CDR3 totals 15 residues. Trimming removed 5 bases from V and 4 bases from J; junction bases left unmatched: 7. TCRdb called the 5' RACE reads again in MiXCR, with one record for every CDR3 protein. The sample has just over 300,000 distinct CDR3 sequences, roughly 19% seen once. The V call is TRBV7-2, the J call TRBJ2-2, with 7 bases matching TRBD2. The specimen was PBMCs or a T cell subset sorted from them (not recorded which). This TCR was sampled from a man younger than 30 who had mild COVID-19 (a few samples of this study predate the infection). Cell type and time point are not known. Written as DNA, the CDR3 is TGTGCCAGCAGCGCCCGTCGGGGGGTCACCGGGGAGCTGTTTTTT. Amino acid sequence: CASSARRGVTGELFF.